This T cell receptor (beta chain) derives from a study of cytomegalovirus exposure and HLA in healthy donors (dated by TCRdb to about 2017). Broadly, across the study: In an earlier analysis of fewer than 750 of the donors, 276 Gb of sequence data and approximately 100 million unique TCR beta sequences from 150 million to 200 million T cells were reported. Across 398 genotyped donors of the cohort, an average of approximately 240,000 unique TCR beta nucleotide sequences per donor were sequenced, and roughly 20% of those sequences were non-productive. In a later genetic analysis, genome-wide SNP genotypes for about 55% of the roughly 700 donors were used, and that subset was treated as a discovery cohort. Four to six DR-DQ haplotypes were handled as single units for association and clustering, since linkage in the cohort was strong. The T cell repertoires of 666 subjects were profiled by immunosequencing and related to cytomegalovirus serostatus. Besides the first cohort of hundreds of subjects, a separate validation cohort made up of some 110 different subjects was used. To study patterns of TCR occurrence, a later analysis re-analyzed previously published TCR beta repertoires from 650 to 750 donors and added high-resolution HLA genotyping. The study was designed to test whether signatures of past pathogen exposure could be identified by cataloging public T cell receptors. Rather than drawing on any new phenotypic data, the later analysis identified candidate immune exposures from TCR beta sequences and the way those sequences occurred across donors. Typing coverage differed by locus: A, B, C, DRB1 and DQB1 were typed in roughly 629-630 donors, DQA1 in 500 to 550, DPA1 in some 610, and DPB1 in around 490. Roughly 320 gigabases of sequencing data and 70 million to 95 million unique TCR sequences made up an early release that covered several hundred HLA-typed donors. HLA typing included class I and class II loci at four-digit resolution. High-throughput TCR immunosequencing, statistical association of individual TCRs with disease status, and machine learning were combined to predict cytomegalovirus infection status. Of the approximately 400 genotyped donors, over 70% fell in the genetic ancestry cluster associated with self-reported Caucasian donors. Every discovery cohort repertoire had been produced on one sequencing platform. In an earlier analysis of 500 to 650 of the donors, high-throughput TCR beta sequencing was used to judge whether each TCR beta V gene segment behaved as functional or pseudogenic. Donor age, sex, ethnicity and CMV serostatus were compiled alongside the repertoire data. Broader findings and caveats from the paper: Some IMGT-functional V segments, including TRBV6-2 and TRBV6-3, could not be told apart with the 87-base-pair reads, so those segments were excluded. According to a later analysis, parvovirus B19, influenza, CMV and Epstein-Barr virus appeared linked to several top co-occurrence clusters. V-gene and J-gene trimming of TCR beta chains was associated with a missense DCLRE1C variant in a later genetic analysis, and the association was replicated in an independent cohort. In an earlier analysis of under 600 of the donors, most TCR beta V segments were observed in productive rearrangements about 87% or about 30% of the time, broadly matching IMGT annotations. A later analysis associated 16,951 TCR beta sequences with specific HLA alleles at a false discovery rate of 0.05. The authors suggested that the approach could potentially be extended to other disease states and immunological phenotypes. A later analysis found that most CMV-associated TCR beta chains appeared HLA-restricted, with HLA associations seemingly driven largely by CMV exposure. According to a later genetic analysis, donors in an Asian-associated ancestry cluster had fewer N-insertions in productive TCRs than the approximately 650-donor mean. A further reported finding was that TCR beta sequences accurately predicted the HLA-A and HLA-B alleles for most subjects in the first cohort. A few of the identified cytomegalovirus-associated TCR beta chains were confirmed in vitro to be specific for cytomegalovirus antigens. Because some donors lacked HLA typing at each locus, the association tests relied only on the typed subset. Compared with equally common non-associated chains, HLA-associated TCR beta chains in a later analysis were more clonally expanded and had lower generation probabilities. This cohort had only TCR beta chains sequenced, and the lack of alpha or paired-chain data limited which features could be detected. Assigning TCR associations to individual alleles was difficult when HLA alleles, especially DR and DQ, strongly co-occurred. Because counts were too low, approximately 15 rarely observed V segments, including chromosome 9 orphons, were excluded from the earlier analysis of around 640 of the donors. According to a later analysis, TCR association rates differed among HLA loci, with DRB1 alleles showing the most associated TCRs and HLA-C alleles showing the fewest. Presence/absence analyses assumed roughly uniform sequencing depth across donors, an assumption that may not hold. The classifier was reported to diagnose cytomegalovirus status with high specificity and sensitivity in both the original cohort and the validation cohort. While some public TCRs were present in many individuals, most TCR sequences turned up only very rarely across donors. A total of about 150 TCR beta chains were listed by the study as associated with cytomegalovirus. Correlated functional status among segregating V segments might be attributable to linkage disequilibrium, but an unknown experimental factor could not be ruled out. The sequencing pipeline was judged likely to have produced a cluster of highly shared sequence variants as a technical artifact. Immune exposure information for the cohort was limited to CMV serostatus.

Library preparation used the immunoSEQ multiplex PCR assay. The multiplex PCR relied on a mix of 60 forward primers for TCR Vbeta segments and 13 reverse primers for TCR Jbeta segments. The CDR3 region of rearranged TCR beta genes was amplified from genomic DNA with a multiplex PCR assay. On the Illumina HiSeq System, the amplified TCR beta libraries were sequenced as 87-base-pair reads. In the original analysis: A later analysis counted 75 million to 100 million unique TCR beta chains across the 666 repertoires, and some 11 million of these chains were shared by at least two donors. Raw reads were error-corrected and collapsed into unique sequences with a nearest-neighbor algorithm that merged closely related sequences to remove PCR and sequencing errors. Alignment of CDR3 sequences to IMGT reference sequences was used to assign V, D and J gene segments. For a sequence to be retained, at least a six-nucleotide match to both a V gene segment and a J gene segment was required. A rearrangement was called productive if the CDR3 had no stop codons and remained in frame with V and J, and every other rearrangement was called non-productive. Following IMGT convention, CDR3 was defined as the stretch from the second conserved V-encoded cysteine up to the conserved J-encoded phenylalanine. The earlier analysis of approximately 590 of the donors excluded any sequence lacking an unambiguous match to a single V gene segment. In an earlier analysis of more than 500 of the donors, a V segment was called functional when productive rearrangements were above 56.7%, and segregating when the standard deviation between donors exceeded 5%. A statistical classification framework was built for diagnosing cytomegalovirus status from the catalog of TCR beta chain sequences. In a later analysis, V and J genes were assigned by comparing TCR nucleotide sequences against IMGT/GENE-DB human TR gene sequences. The TCRdist pipeline was used in a later analysis to assign CDR3 sequences and most-parsimonious VDJ recombination scenarios. In a later analysis, each TCR beta chain was defined by its CDR3 amino acid sequence together with its V-gene family, and reads lacking a unique V-gene family were excluded. To address suspected cross-contamination and a sequencing artifact, a later analysis removed 592 highly shared, low-generation-probability nucleotide sequences. A later analysis calculated a clonal expansion index for each public chain from normalized within-repertoire ranks of inferred template counts. In a later analysis, generation probabilities were computed using a VDJ recombination model fitted to out-of-frame rearrangements, and the results were checked against IGoR. A later analysis scored TCR-TCR, TCR-HLA and TCR-CMV co-occurrence with hypergeometric tests, applying a repertoire-size bias correction to TCR pairs. A later analysis estimated false discovery rates by permuting HLA or CMV assignments 20 times. A later analysis grouped co-occurring TCRs with DBSCAN, adding TCRdist sequence similarity when clustering within HLA-allele-positive subsets. For co-occurrence clustering, repertoires with fewer than 30,000 or more than 120,000 public chains were excluded, along with 4 to 6 repertoires with anomalous nucleotide sharing. Drawn from immuneACCESS, this table holds only the in-frame rearrangements with V and J called that TCRdb kept. Clones are partly lost; checked studies trace under half to an unresolved V gene and leave the rest unexplained. From that table come the V and J calls and clone size; the DNA was used to work out D and trimming. In all, the sample holds about 140,000 clones, and around 78% of those were seen once. In total, the top ten clones hold 2.5% to 3% of the sample.

The cohort consisted of 600 to 700 healthy bone marrow donors. At the time of sampling, every cohort member was nominally healthy, though immune exposures that went unrecorded were likely present. The donor was CMV seronegative and was included in the group of about 350 seronegative cohort members. A peripheral blood sample was collected from each donor, and TCR beta sequencing was performed on peripheral blood mononuclear cells. Genomic DNA extraction from the blood cell samples was performed with the Qiagen DNeasy Blood Extraction Kit. Ends trimmed: V by 5 bases, J by 3 bases; bases unmatched to a gene: 5. In the germline V gene (reference sequence), CDR1 corresponds to LNHNV and CDR2 to YYDKDF. From the cysteine up to the phenylalanine, the CDR3 has a length of 15 residues. Only the CDR3 region is kept as DNA, spanning 45 bases read in frame from base 1. Details on this clone: The specificity of this receptor is unknown. It has no much larger one-base neighbor in the sample; base qualities were not kept.

The receptor comes from a male donor in good health and CMV-seronegative. Sequencing used PBMCs. The chain is encoded by TRBV15 joined to TRBJ2-3; 10 central nucleotides agree with TRBD1. The CDR3 reads as follows: CATSGRDRGTDTQYF. The DNA reads as follows: TGTGCCACCAGCGGCCGGGACAGGGGTACAGATACGCAGTATTTT.